The subject of this entry is one TCR beta chain. The antigen this receptor binds is unknown. The source of the sample is a study of T cells expressing NK-cell markers (dated by TCRdb to 2020 to 2021). With respect to the entire study: Three sorted T-cell subsets (CD3+CD56+NKG2C+, CD3+CD56+NKG2C- and CD3+CD56-NKG2C+) from about 8 donors had their TCR beta-chain repertoires profiled. Among the eight sequenced donors, seven were HCMV-seropositive and one was HCMV-seronegative. Randomly selected healthy volunteers, three men and five women, were used as the eight sequenced donors. Libraries were sequenced as 2 x 150 bp reads on Illumina HiSeq 2000/2500, MiSeq or NextSeq. Summary of the overall study and its limitations: Those dominant clonotypes were again the most abundant among CD3+CD56-NKG2C+ cells in a few donors, at roughly 25-60.1%. Whether the expanded NKG2C-expressing T cell clones were specific for HCMV antigens remained unclear. For roughly six donors, the dominant CD3+CD56+NKG2C+ clonotypes were among the top 10 CD8+ clonotypes and accounted for roughly 1.0-8% of CD8+ T cells.

TCRdb shows the sequencer as Illumina HiSeq 2000. TCR beta cDNA libraries were prepared using 5'RACE template switching, which introduced a universal primer site and unique molecular identifiers. cDNA synthesis was primed from the TCR beta constant segment and was followed by two successive PCR amplification steps. The authors processed their data as follows. MIGEC handled demultiplexing of the reads and grouping by UMI, while MiTCR was used to assemble and quantify clonotypes. Only TCR cDNA sequences supported by at least two reads were kept to exclude erroneous sequences. Downstream repertoire analysis used the tcR package, and clonotypes were matched across fractions by CDR3 nucleotide sequence plus V segment. VDJmatch was used to annotate antigen specificity against VDJdb, with one amino acid substitution in CDR3 permitted. TCRdb reprocessed the reads; each CDR3 protein sequence makes one entry, and DNA is unavailable. These V and J calls rely on TCRdb rather than the paper's analysis. For this sample, the table gives 200,000 to 300,000 distinct CDR3 sequences. Of the sample, 0.39% is held by the ten largest clones.

HCMV-specific IgG was detected in serum with a commercial ELISA kit to determine HCMV serostatus. Peripheral blood mononuclear cells were isolated from blood by Ficoll density gradient centrifugation. Reading from cysteine to phenylalanine, the CDR3 counts 16 amino acids. There is no recorded DNA. The germline V gene (reference sequence) provides CDR1 DFQATT and CDR2 SNEGSKA. This receptor was identified in a man between 18 and 29 years old in good health. Donor details come from another sample of the same person, matched by shared clones. The chain is encoded by TRBV20-1 joined to TRBJ1-4; lacking DNA, the TRBD1 call made by TCRdb goes unchecked. The specimen sequenced was blood T cells: a sorted CD56 or NKG2C T cell subset, CD4+ or CD8+ T cells, or bulk PBMC T cells (not recorded which). CDR3 loop: CSARGFLTGLKEKLFF.